The 28 T cell receptor beta chains in this list originate from one sample, sequenced in a study of T cell changes during pregnancy in multiple sclerosis. Using immunoSEQ multiplex PCR, the repertoire was profiled, and TCRdb retains in-frame clones only, with some absent. The table has approximately 94,000 clones, around 93% seen once. The input for sequencing was peripheral blood, taken after pregnancy. Source of these receptors: a female donor with multiple sclerosis, enrolled in a pregnancy study.

The chain joins TRBV18 to TRBJ2-2; unclear D gene. CDR1 and CDR2 (germline): KGHSH, LQKENI. V was cut by 4 bases and J by 6 bases, with 15 bases left in between. This CDR3 contains 15 residues. The CDR3 loop reads CASSLKLTGPGELFF. The CDR3 nucleotides are TGTGCCAGCTCACTCAAGCTTACGGGTCCCGGGGAGCTGTTTTTT.

V is TRBV2 and J is TRBJ2-7; 9 nucleotides agree with TRBD2. The ends lost 7 bases at V and 6 bases at J; junction bases unmatched: 10. This CDR3 contains 14 residues. Germline V gives CDR1 SNHLY, CDR2 FYNNEI. In nucleotides, the CDR3 is TGTGCCAGCACCACCGGGACTAGCTTCCTCGAGCAGTACTTC. It codes for CASTTGTSFLEQYF.

The rearrangement joins TRBV28 to TRBJ2-7, with D possibly matching TRBD2 (7 bases). The CDR3 is 14 amino acids. Germline assignment: CDR1 MDHEN and CDR2 SYDVKM. V lost 8 bases and J 2 bases, leaving 16 bases between the germline ends. CDR3 sequence: CASLSGGPTYEQYF. CDR3 coding DNA: TGTGCCAGCCTATCGGGGGGCCCGACCTACGAGCAGTACTTC.

The chain carries TRBV25-1 and TRBJ2-2; 8 bases fit TRBD1. Germline CDR1 MGHDK, CDR2 SYGVNS. Unmatched junction bases numbered 14, after V lost 4 bases and J lost 7 bases. This CDR3 comprises 17 residues. This CDR3 reads CASSAGTGGFWVGELFF. CDR3 nucleotides: TGTGCCAGCAGTGCGGGGACAGGAGGGTTCTGGGTCGGGGAGCTGTTTTTT. Based on the CDR3 plus reference TRBV25-1 and TRBJ2-2, the full variable domain is EADIYQTPRYLVIGTGKKITLECSQTMGHDKMYWYQQDPGMELHLIHYSYGVNSTEKGDLSSESTVSRIRTEHFPLTLESARPSHTSQYLCASSAGTGGFWVGELFFGEGSRLTVL.

V is TRBV15 and J is TRBJ1-2, with 7 bases identical to TRBD1. The CDR3 consists of 14 residues. CDR1 is LNHNV, CDR2 YYDKDF, per germline (reference sequence). V shed 2 bases and J 4 bases; nucleotides not matched to a gene: 4. CDR3 region: CATSRRGQAYGYTF. CDR3 sequence (DNA): TGTGCCACCAGCAGAAGGGGGCAGGCCTATGGCTACACCTTC.

The chain is built from TRBV4-3 and TRBJ2-5; 12 bases map to TRBD1. The CDR3 has 16 residues. V lost 3 bases to trimming and J lost 5 bases; unmatched junction nucleotides: 7. CDR1 and CDR2 from the germline V gene are LGHNA and YSLEER. The CDR3 protein is CASSQLGTGGKETQYF. For the CDR3, the DNA is TGCGCCAGCAGCCAGCTAGGGACAGGGGGCAAGGAGACCCAGTACTTC.

This clone was found a few times. The chain links TRBV5-6 to TRBJ1-6; D is uncertain. The CDR3 has 12 residues. From germline, CDR1 is SGHDT and CDR2 YYEEEE. V was shortened by 3 bases and J by 7 bases, with 5 bases between the two germline ends. The CDR3 bases are TGTGCCAGCAGCTCTCAGAATTCACCCCTCCACTTT. This codes for CASSSQNSPLHF.

This rearrangement joins TRBV7-2 to TRBJ2-1, with TRBD2 identical over 7 bases. The CDR3 spans 15 residues. J was trimmed by 4 bases and V by 2 bases; bases with no gene match: 5. Germline CDR1 reads SGHTA; CDR2 reads FQGNSA. The CDR3 loop reads CASSLTSVPYNEQFF. The DNA for the CDR3 is TGTGCCAGCAGCTTAACTAGCGTACCATACAATGAGCAGTTCTTC.

V is TRBV29-1 and J is TRBJ2-2; 10 positions agree with TRBD1. Unmatched junction bases numbered 6, after V lost 7 bases and J lost 7 bases. This CDR3 contains 13 residues. From germline, CDR1 is SQVTM and CDR2 ANQGSEA. The CDR3 nucleotides read TGCAGCGCACTGACAGGGGGCAGCGGGGAGCTGTTTTTT. Its translation is CSALTGGSGELFF.

The rearrangement joins TRBV5-4 to TRBJ1-1; D possibly corresponds to TRBD1 (5 bases). V shed 0 bases and J shed 6 bases, with 18 bases lying between them. The CDR3 has 16 residues. Per germline, CDR1 SGHNT and CDR2 YYREEE (reference sequence). CDR3 sequence: CASSLDGDWGSAEAFF. The CDR3 DNA reads TGTGCCAGCAGCTTGGATGGGGACTGGGGCAGCGCTGAAGCTTTCTTT.

The chain is built from TRBV9 and TRBJ2-1; maybe TRBD2 (6 bases). CDR3 length: 20 amino acids. The V gene's germline CDR1 is SGDLS and CDR2 YYNGEE. V lost 4 bases to trimming and J lost 0 bases, with 26 bases between them. CDR3 region: CASSSRSVPGRRGSYNEQFF. The DNA for the CDR3 is TGTGCCAGCAGCTCCAGAAGCGTACCGGGACGGCGGGGCTCCTACAATGAGCAGTTCTTC.

The chain has TRBV29-1 and TRBJ2-4; 7 bases line up with TRBD1. The V segment lost 0 bases and the J segment 0 bases; nucleotides outside the gene matches: 5. This CDR3 region has 16 residues. CDR1 and CDR2 (germline): SQVTM, ANQGSEA. CDR3 sequence (DNA): TGCAGCGTTGAAGATCCAACAGGGGAAGCCAAAAACATTCAGTACTTC. This codes for CSVEDPTGEAKNIQYF.

This chain joins TRBV6-5 and TRBJ2-5; tentative D call: TRBD1 (6 bases). The CDR3 is 15 residues long. Germline CDR1 and CDR2: MNHEY and SVGAGI. Trimming took 2 bases from V and 4 from J, leaving 14 bases between them. This CDR3 is CASSYTQGLRETQYF. CDR3 sequence (DNA): TGTGCCAGCAGTTACACACAGGGTCTGAGAGAGACCCAGTACTTC.

V gene TRBV7-6 combines with J gene TRBJ2-6; 7 bases match TRBD1. CDR3 length equals 19 residues. Germline V lookup: CDR1 SGHVS, CDR2 FNYEAQ. J was trimmed by 2 bases and V by 5 bases; bases with no gene match: 15. The CDR3 loop reads CASSDELGTGVTGANVLTF. The CDR3 nucleotides read TGTGCCAGCAGCGACGAACTCGGTACAGGGGTAACTGGGGCCAACGTCCTGACTTTC.

The chain combines TRBV10-3 with TRBJ2-7, with D possibly matching TRBD1 (6 bases). CDR3 length: 14 residues. Between the trimmed V and J ends, which lost 2 bases and 2 bases, there was a span of 10 bases. Germline V gene data show CDR1 as ENHRY and CDR2 as SYGVKD. In DNA, the CDR3 is TGTGCCATCAGTGAGGGACAGAGGGCCTACGAGCAGTACTTC. Protein sequence: CAISEGQRAYEQYF.

This sequence joins TRBV14 and TRBJ2-3, with no clear D. V lost 2 bases to trimming and J lost 2 bases, with 11 bases between them. CDR3 length: 15 residues. Germline V gene lookup returns CDR1 SGHDN and CDR2 FVKESK. This CDR3 reads CASSQIDWYTDTQYF. CDR3 coding DNA: TGTGCCAGCAGCCAAATAGACTGGTACACAGATACGCAGTATTTT.

The V call is TRBV4-3, the J call TRBJ2-7; the match to TRBD2 covers 7 bases. V shed 0 bases and J 2 bases; nucleotides not matched to a gene: 4. Germline assignment: CDR1 LGHNA and CDR2 YSLEER. CDR3 size: 15 residues. The CDR3 coding sequence is TGCGCCAGCAGCCAAGAAGGGAGGGGACCCTACGAGCAGTACTTC. This encodes CASSQEGRGPYEQYF.

This clone was observed once. The J gene is TRBJ2-2, the V gene TRBV7-8; no reliable D call. Trimming took off 2 bases at V and 4 bases at J, with 14 bases between the two ends. CDR1 and CDR2 from the germline V gene are SGHVS and FQNEAQ. CDR3 length: 16 amino acids. CDR3 protein: CASSLPRVSITGELFF. DNA for the CDR3: TGTGCCAGCAGCTTACCCCGGGTCAGCATCACCGGGGAGCTGTTTTTT.

The chain joins TRBV7-3 to TRBJ2-5; D is possibly TRBD1 (6 bases). V was clipped by 2 bases and J by 4 bases, with 14 bases between them. Germline V gives CDR1 SGHTA, CDR2 FQGTGA. The CDR3 length is 15 residues. This CDR3 is CASSLLPSRGETQYF. In DNA form, the CDR3 reads TGTGCCAGCAGCTTATTACCTAGCAGGGGAGAGACCCAGTACTTC. The complete variable domain, with remaining parts taken from reference TRBV7-3 and TRBJ2-5, reads GAGVSQTPSNKVTEKGKYVELRCDPISGHTALYWYRQSLGQGPEFLIYFQGTGAADDSGLPNDRFFAVRPEGSVSTLKIQRTERGDSAVYLCASSLLPSRGETQYFGPGTRLLVL.

The chain recombines TRBV12-5 with TRBJ1-5, with 8 bases identical to TRBD1. The CDR3 consists of 18 residues. Germline lookup yields CDR1 LGHNT and CDR2 FRNRAP. With V trimmed by 6 bases and J by 3 bases, 16 bases remained unmatched. CDR3 coding DNA: TGTGCTAGTGGCTCAATTGGACAGGGCATGTGGGACAATCAGCCCCAGCATTTT. It yields the protein CASGSIGQGMWDNQPQHF.

This clone was seen only a few times. This rearrangement joins TRBV6-1 to TRBJ1-5, with D maybe TRBD1 (5 bases). The CDR3 consists of 14 residues. The germline CDR1 and CDR2 sequences are MNHNS and SASEGT. Trimming left V 1 base short and J 7 bases short, with 11 bases between. The CDR3 bases are TGTGCCAGCAGTGAAGGGAGGGGATGGCAGCCCCAGCATTTT. This codes for CASSEGRGWQPQHF.

The rearrangement links TRBV19 to TRBJ2-5; perhaps TRBD2 as D (6 bases). V lost 1 base and J 5 bases, leaving 17 bases between the germline ends. This CDR3 is built from 16 residues. Germline lookup yields CDR1 LNHDA and CDR2 SQIVND (reference sequence). The CDR3 region is CASSIGLARHRETQYF. As DNA, the CDR3 is TGTGCCAGTAGTATAGGGCTAGCGAGGCACAGGGAGACCCAGTACTTC. The variable domain in full, completed from reference TRBV19 and TRBJ2-5, reads DGGITQSPKYLFRKEGQNVTLSCEQNLNHDAMYWYRQDPGQGLRLIYYSQIVNDFQKGDIAEGYSVSREKKESFPLTVTSAQKNPTAFYLCASSIGLARHRETQYFGPGTRLLVL.

This rearrangement joins TRBV19 to TRBJ1-2, with 8 bases fitting TRBD1. With 5 bases clipped from V and 4 bases from J, the junction kept 6 bases outside the gene matches. CDR1 is LNHDA, CDR2 SQIVND, per germline (reference sequence). The CDR3 has 14 residues. CDR3 sequence (DNA): TGTGCCAGTAGTGCCTCCGGGACAGGCTATGGCTACACCTTC. Its translation is CASSASGTGYGYTF.

This chain links TRBV18 with TRBJ1-1; D is uncertain. V was cut by 3 bases and J by 4 bases, with 12 bases left in between. The germline gives CDR1 KGHSH, CDR2 LQKENI. The CDR3 extends over 14 amino acids. As DNA, the CDR3 is TGTGCCAGCTCACCGTTAGGTGGGAGCACTGAAGCTTTCTTT. Translation gives CASSPLGGSTEAFF.

The rearrangement uses TRBV6-1 and TRBJ2-3, with D maybe TRBD2 (6 bases). Germline assignment: CDR1 MNHNS and CDR2 SASEGT. V lost 6 bases to trimming and J lost 2 bases, with 12 bases between them. This CDR3 is built from 14 residues. CDR3 coding DNA: TGTGCCAGCAGCGTAGCGGATACCACAGATACGCAGTATTTT. It codes for CASSVADTTDTQYF.

The V and J genes are TRBV15 and TRBJ2-7, with TRBD1 as a possible D gene (6 bases). Germline CDR1 LNHNV, CDR2 YYDKDF (reference sequence). Trimming cost V 0 bases and J 4 bases, with 10 bases left between them. The CDR3 contains 14 residues. CDR3 DNA sequence: TGTGCCACCAGCAGAGATCCAGGGACATACGAGCAGTACTTC. It translates to CATSRDPGTYEQYF.

The chain combines TRBV9 with TRBJ2-1; D remains ambiguous. The CDR3 length is 14 residues. The germline CDR1 and CDR2 sequences are SGDLS and YYNGEE. Trimming pared 3 bases from V and 3 bases from J, leaving 10 bases between. CDR3 bases: TGTGCCAGCAGCGCTAGTCTATTCTACAATGAGCAGTTCTTC. It yields the protein CASSASLFYNEQFF. The full variable domain, rest sourced from reference TRBV9 and TRBJ2-1, is DSGVTQTPKHLITATGQRVTLRCSPRSGDLSVYWYQQSLDQGLQFLIQYYNGEERAKGNILERFSAQQFPDLHSELNLSSLELGDSALYFCASSASLFYNEQFFGPGTRLTVL.

This rearrangement joins TRBV5-4 to TRBJ2-5, with 7 bases fitting TRBD2. The trim removed 5 bases at V and 5 bases at J, leaving 9 bases unmatched. This CDR3 has 14 amino acids. Germline V gene lookup returns CDR1 SGHNT and CDR2 YYREEE (reference sequence). The CDR3 DNA reads TGTGCCAGCAGTTCCCATTCAGCGGGGGAGACCCAGTACTTC. Amino acid sequence: CASSSHSAGETQYF. Variable domain in full (rest from reference TRBV5-4 and TRBJ2-5): ETGVTQSPTHLIKTRGQQVTLRCSSQSGHNTVSWYQQALGQGPQFIFQYYREEENGRGNFPPRFSGLQFPNYSSELNVNALELDDSALYLCASSSHSAGETQYFGPGTRLLVL.